The next 21 T cell receptor beta chains were all read from a single sample in a study of blood T cells in healthy people across ages. A second PCR of about 6 to 11 cycles used a sample-barcoded 5' primer and a J-beta primer mix. TCRdb independently ran MiXCR on the 5' RACE reads; one entry per CDR3 protein. The sample contains 800,000 to 950,000 distinct CDR3 sequences, 29% of which appear only once. The sample was also linked to a second study, of T cells of mothers and their children.

Sequenced material: blood. These receptors originate from a woman aged 40 to 50 in good health.

As concerns this clonotype: This may be a read error: a much more frequent sequence differs by one nucleotide. This chain uses TRBV7-2 with TRBJ1-2; 9 positions match TRBD1. The germline V gene has CDR1 SGHTA and CDR2 FQGNSA. CDR3 size: 15 residues. The CDR3 DNA is TGTGCCAGCAGCTTAGAGGGACAGGGCTTGAATGGCTGCACCTTC. Its translation: CASSLEGQGLNGCTF.

This clonotype was observed once. The rearrangement joins TRBV28 to TRBJ2-3; 10 bases are shared with TRBD1. J was trimmed by 0 bases and V by 3 bases; bases with no gene match: 9. Germline lookup yields CDR1 MDHEN and CDR2 SYDVKM. The CDR3 is 18 amino acids. As DNA, the CDR3 is TGTGCCAGCAGTTTCTTAGGGACAGGGGACCCAAGCACAGATACGCAGTATTTT. It is translated as CASSFLGTGDPSTDTQYF.

V gene TRBV20-1 combines with J gene TRBJ1-1, with TRBD1 matching 7 bases. The CDR3 runs to 14 residues. From germline, CDR1 is DFQATT and CDR2 SNEGSKA (reference sequence). J was trimmed by 6 bases and V by 4 bases; bases with no gene match: 11. This chain's CDR3 is CSANRGPRSAEAFF. The CDR3 nucleotides read TGCAGTGCTAACAGGGGTCCCAGAAGCGCTGAAGCTTTCTTT.

This clonotype appeared a few times. The chain combines TRBV20-1 with TRBJ2-2; D is uncertain. V was pared by 0 bases and J by 1 base, with 9 bases between. The CDR3 runs to 15 residues. Germline loops: CDR1 DFQATT, CDR2 SNEGSKA (reference sequence). CDR3 protein: CSAREGPGNTGELFF. CDR3 sequence (DNA): TGCAGTGCTAGAGAGGGTCCGGGGAACACCGGGGAGCTGTTTTTT.

The gene calls are TRBV11-3 and TRBJ2-3; 8 positions agree with TRBD2. The CDR3 spans 16 residues. In germline, CDR1 is SGHNT, CDR2 YENEEA. The V segment lost 4 bases and the J segment 1 base; nucleotides outside the gene matches: 7. The CDR3 sequence: CASSSINGRGTDTQYF. In DNA form, the CDR3 reads TGTGCCAGCAGCTCGATTAACGGGAGGGGCACAGATACGCAGTATTTT. Together with reference TRBV11-3 and TRBJ2-3, the CDR3 gives the full variable domain: EAGVVQSPRYKIIEKKQPVAFWCNPISGHNTLYWYLQNLGQGPELLIRYENEEAVDDSQLPKDRFSAERLKGVDSTLKIQPAELGDSAVYLCASSSINGRGTDTQYFGPGTRLTVL.

This clonotype came up a few times. V and J are TRBV29-1 and TRBJ1-1; 7 nucleotides match TRBD1. The germline gives CDR1 SQVTM, CDR2 ANQGSEA. The V gene end was trimmed by 2 bases and the J gene end by 11 bases; junction bases not matched to a gene: 5. This CDR3 has 11 amino acids. CDR3 bases: TGCAGCGTTGAACCCGACAGGGCCGCTTTCTTT. Its protein is CSVEPDRAAFF.

CDR3 sequence reads: CASSLATSGGSSNTQYF. In DNA, the CDR3 is TGTGCCAGCAGTTTAGCGACTAGCGGGGGATCATCGAATACGCAGTATTTT. The chain combines TRBV12-3 or TRBV12-4 with TRBJ2-3; 12 bases are a match to TRBD2. With 0 bases clipped from V and 7 bases from J, the junction kept 8 bases outside the gene matches. The CDR3 totals 17 residues.

This clonotype was detected only a few times. In nucleotides, the CDR3 is TGTGCCAGCAGCTTAACGGACAGGGGGCAAACTTATGGCTACACCTTC. Its protein product is CASSLTDRGQTYGYTF. V gene TRBV7-2 combines with J gene TRBJ1-2; 11 bases agree with TRBD1. Trimming cost V 2 bases and J 5 bases; bases outside gene matches: 7. Germline V gene data show CDR1 as SGHTA and CDR2 as FQGNSA. This CDR3 comprises 16 residues.

The gene calls are TRBV12-3 or TRBV12-4 and TRBJ1-3; 9 bases are shared with TRBD1. This CDR3 region has 14 residues. V lost 4 bases, J lost 7 bases, and 5 bases stayed unmatched. This CDR3 reads CASSWTGEVNTIYF. DNA of the CDR3: TGTGCCAGCAGTTGGACAGGGGAGGTGAACACCATATATTTT.

This clonotype was counted between two and nine times. This rearrangement joins TRBV20-1 to TRBJ2-1; perhaps D is TRBD1 or TRBD2 (6 bases each). The better agreement between TRBJ2-7 and the DNA end casts doubt on the J call. The CDR3 extends over 13 amino acids. Germline CDR1 reads DFQATT; CDR2 reads SNEGSKA (reference sequence). CDR3 in DNA: TGCAGTGCCCCCCGGGGGCTCCACAATGAGCAGTACTTC. It codes for CSAPRGLHNEQYF.

On this clonotype itself: A much larger clone lies one base from this, so it may be a read error. The final CDR3 position lacks the conserved phenylalanine or tryptophan, pointing to a likely read error. The rearrangement uses TRBV4-2 and TRBJ2-5, with D tentatively TRBD1 (6 bases). The V and J ends lost 0 bases and 5 bases respectively, with 22 bases between them. The CDR3 is 18 amino acids. CDR1 and CDR2 from the germline V gene are LGHNA and YNFKEQ. CDR3 loop: CASSQDLARGRVSETQYC. CDR3 bases: TGTGCCAGCAGCCAAGATCTAGCCAGGGGCAGGGTATCCGAGACCCAGTACTGC.

Many counts were recorded for this clonotype. The chain combines TRBV20-1 with TRBJ2-5; D may match TRBD1 or TRBD2 (6 bases each). Trimming took off 3 bases at V and 5 bases at J, with 10 bases between the two ends. The CDR3 contains 12 residues. The germline V gene encodes CDR1 DFQATT and CDR2 SNEGSKA (reference sequence). CDR3 residues: CSASRGVETQYF. The CDR3 nucleotides read TGCAGTGCTAGTAGGGGGGTCGAGACCCAGTACTTC.

This clonotype has a handful of counts. CDR3 in amino acids: CASSKEHGGVQGTQYF. The CDR3 DNA is TGTGCCAGCAGCAAAGAACACGGGGGCGTGCAGGGGACGCAGTATTTT. The V gene is TRBV21-1, the J gene TRBJ2-3; no DNA check was done on the table's D call, TRBD1. TRBV21-1 represents a pseudogene. The CDR3 is made up of 16 amino acids.

Written as DNA, the CDR3 is TGTGCCATCAGTGAGTTCGACAGGGGATACGAGCAGTACTTC. Translating gives CAISEFDRGYEQYF. The chain uses TRBV10-3 and TRBJ2-5; TRBD1 aligns across 8 bases. The J call may be wrong; the DNA end is better matched by TRBJ2-7. This CDR3 contains 14 residues. Germline lookup yields CDR1 ENHRY and CDR2 SYGVKD.

The rearrangement joins TRBV12-3 or TRBV12-4 to TRBJ1-3; D call uncertain. Trimming shortened V by 3 bases and J by 0 bases, and 9 bases separated the two germline ends. The CDR3 consists of 15 residues. The CDR3 spells CASSLVEYSGNTIYF. DNA for the CDR3: TGTGCCAGCAGTTTGGTCGAGTACTCTGGAAACACCATATATTTT.

This clonotype was seen many times. This chain links TRBV29-1 with TRBJ1-2, with D uncertain. Per the germline V gene, CDR1 is SQVTM and CDR2 is ANQGSEA. The CDR3 loop spans 12 amino acids. Between the trimmed V and J ends, which lost 4 bases and 3 bases, there was a span of 9 bases. The DNA for the CDR3 is TGCAGCGTTGCGTGGAGGGACTATGGCTACACCTTC. Encoded protein: CSVAWRDYGYTF.

This clonotype was recorded a few times. The chain recombines TRBV29-1 with TRBJ1-2; 7 bases match TRBD1. CDR1 SQVTM and CDR2 ANQGSEA come from the germline V gene. V dropped 6 bases and J dropped 0; count of bases not matched to a gene: 16. The CDR3 is made up of 17 amino acids. Here the CDR3 DNA reads TGCAGCGTCGCTTCTCGCGACAGGGTACGAGCTAACTATGGCTACACCTTC. Its translation is CSVASRDRVRANYGYTF.

The V and J genes are TRBV7-2 and TRBJ1-5; 9 nucleotides match TRBD1. V trimming: 5 bases; J trimming: 0 bases; junction bases outside the gene matches: 5. The germline gives CDR1 SGHTA, CDR2 FQGNSA. This CDR3 is built from 16 residues. The CDR3, as DNA: TGTGCCAGCAGCGACCGACAGGGGGGTAGCAATCAGCCCCAGCATTTT. Translated, it gives CASSDRQGGSNQPQHF.

The chain joins TRBV5-1 to TRBJ2-5, with 9 bases that match TRBD1. Germline trimming cut 3 bases from V and 5 bases from J; bases unmatched to any gene: 5. The V gene's germline CDR1 is SGHRS and CDR2 YFSETQ. This CDR3 contains 14 residues. The CDR3 reads CASSWGQGVETQYF. CDR3 in DNA: TGCGCCAGCAGCTGGGGACAGGGCGTGGAGACCCAGTACTTC.

As concerns this clonotype: A much more abundant neighbour one base away suggests this may be a read error. The chain recombines TRBV12-3 or TRBV12-4 with TRBJ2-5; no reliable D call. Trimming left V 3 bases short and J 11 bases short, with 13 bases between. The CDR3 extends over 12 amino acids. This chain's CDR3 is CASSFQFYGQYF. CDR3 nucleotide sequence: TGTGCCAGCAGTTTCCAATTCTACGGGCAGTACTTC.

V usage is TRBV5-1 and J usage is TRBJ2-3; perhaps TRBD1 as D (5 bases). V gave up 0 bases and J gave up 5 bases, with 10 bases separating them. The CDR3 extends over 14 amino acids. Looked up from germline, CDR1 is SGHRS and CDR2 is YFSETQ. CDR3 DNA: TGCGCCAGCAGCTTGGAGGGGCGTGGAGATACGCAGTATTTT. As protein: CASSLEGRGDTQYF.